This is a list of T cell receptor beta chains from one sample in a study of blood T cells in healthy people across ages. Using its own MiXCR run on the 5' RACE reads, TCRdb lists one record per CDR3 protein. The sample gives 850,000 to 1,300,000 distinct CDR3 sequences, 45% of which show up once; approximately 20% is in the top ten. The material sequenced was blood. All receptors come from a woman aged 55-69 years in good health. The CDR3 runs from the conserved cysteine through the conserved F or W. The D gene is left open where the match is weak. Expanded clones are given a class, and other clones once, few, many or no size at all.

few	TRBV6-1	TRBJ1-1	.	CASSDIGQPNTEAFF	TGTGCCAGCAGTGATATCGGACAGCCGAACACTGAAGCTTTCTTT
.	TRBV30	TRBJ2-7	.	CAWAPGYEQYF	TGTGCCTGGGCCCCGGGCTACGAGCAGTACTTC
.	TRBV10-3	TRBJ2-1	TRBD1	CAISVVGGQGNNEQFF	TGTGCCATCAGTGTGGTCGGGGGACAGGGGAACAATGAGCAGTTCTTC
.	TRBV7-9	TRBJ1-4	.	CASSLVASIREKLFF	TGTGCCAGCAGCTTAGTTGCTAGTATACGTGAAAAACTGTTTTTT
few	TRBV7-8	TRBJ2-5	TRBD1	CASSFQGTGREETQYF	TGTGCCAGCAGCTTCCAAGGGACAGGGCGGGAAGAGACCCAGTACTTC
few	TRBV12-3/TRBV12-4	TRBJ2-3	.	CASSLALGGTSTDTQYF	TGTGCCAGCAGTTTAGCGCTTGGGGGGACCAGCACAGATACGCAGTATTTT
.	TRBV4-1	TRBJ2-7	TRBD2	CASSQVPSGSYNEQYF	TGCGCCAGCAGCCAAGTTCCTAGCGGGAGCTACAATGAGCAGTACTTC
.	TRBV3-1	TRBJ2-3	TRBD2	CASSQWREIADTQYF	TGTGCCAGCAGCCAATGGCGGGAGATTGCAGATACGCAGTATTTT
.	TRBV7-9	TRBJ2-7	TRBD1	CASSITGTGGIPYEQYF	TGTGCCAGCAGCATAACAGGGACAGGGGGCATACCCTACGAGCAGTACTTC
.	TRBV6-5	TRBJ2-5	TRBD1	CASSFTGTVEETQYF	TGTGCCAGCAGTTTCACCGGGACAGTCGAAGAGACCCAGTACTTC
many	TRBV27	TRBJ2-5	.	CASSLPGAQETQYF	TGTGCCAGCAGTTTACCCGGAGCTCAAGAGACCCAGTACTTC
many	TRBV7-3	TRBJ2-7	TRBD2	CASSLAGASYYEQYF	TGTGCCAGCAGCTTAGCGGGAGCGTCCTACTACGAGCAGTACTTC
few	TRBV20-1	TRBJ2-1	.	CSATPKYNEQFF	TGCAGTGCTACACCCAAATACAATGAGCAGTTCTTC
.	TRBV20-1	TRBJ2-3	.	CSALTVATQYF	TGCAGTGCTCTGACAGTTGCTACGCAGTATTTT
.	TRBV20-1	TRBJ2-1	.	CSARVPAHNEQFF	TGCAGTGCTAGAGTTCCAGCCCACAATGAGCAGTTCTTC
.	TRBV4-2	TRBJ2-3	.	CASSQDAGQSTDTQYF	TGTGCCAGCAGCCAAGATGCAGGACAGAGCACAGATACGCAGTATTTT
.	TRBV20-1	TRBJ2-1	.	CSARKGRNLDEQFF	TGCAGTGCTAGAAAAGGGAGGAATCTCGATGAGCAGTTCTTC
few	TRBV7-8	TRBJ2-1	TRBD2	CASSLEFTSADEQFF	TGTGCCAGCAGCTTAGAGTTTACTAGCGCGGATGAGCAGTTCTTC
few	TRBV7-9	TRBJ1-6	TRBD1	CASSSGQGVRNSPLHF	TGTGCCAGCAGCTCGGGACAGGGGGTCCGAAATTCACCCCTCCACTTT
.	TRBV29-1	TRBJ2-7	TRBD2	CSVPQSGSPTYEQYF	TGCAGCGTTCCGCAGAGCGGGAGTCCCACCTACGAGCAGTACTTC
.	TRBV6-5	TRBJ1-6	.	CASNRGRSPLHF	TGTGCCAGCAATCGAGGGCGGTCACCCCTCCACTTT
.	TRBV14	TRBJ2-1	.	CASSPLATRDNEQFF	TGTGCCAGCAGCCCTCTAGCGACAAGAGACAATGAGCAGTTCTTC
.	TRBV3-1	TRBJ1-2	TRBD1	CATEQGAGYGYTF	TGTGCCACCGAACAGGGGGCCGGGTATGGCTACACCTTC
.	TRBV20-1	TRBJ2-1	TRBD2	CSASVLAGNNEQFF	TGCAGTGCTAGTGTCCTAGCGGGAAACAATGAGCAGTTCTTC
once	TRBV28	TRBJ1-5	.	CASSGTGRGSNQPQHF	TGTGCCAGCAGTGGTACAGGGCGGGGGAGCAATCAGCCCCAGCATTTT
few	TRBV9	TRBJ2-5	TRBD1	CASSVEGQQETQYF	TGTGCCAGCAGCGTAGAGGGACAGCAAGAGACCCAGTACTTC
.	TRBV20-1	TRBJ2-5	TRBD1	CSATRPGGSEETQYF	TGCAGTGCTACACGCCCAGGGGGCTCGGAGGAGACCCAGTACTTC
.	TRBV12-3/TRBV12-4	TRBJ2-1	TRBD2	CASTPGTSGRESSYNEQFF	TGTGCCAGCACCCCGGGGACTAGCGGGAGGGAATCCTCCTACAATGAGCAGTTCTTC
few	TRBV25-1	TRBJ1-2	.	CASSDPGTHGYTF	TGTGCCAGCAGTGATCCAGGGACTCATGGCTACACCTTC
.	TRBV30	TRBJ2-7	TRBD2	CAWSVRAGRSYEQYF	TGTGCCTGGAGTGTAAGAGCGGGACGGAGCTACGAGCAGTACTTC
.	TRBV4-1	TRBJ2-1	TRBD2	CASSQTPGLANEQFF	TGCGCCAGCAGCCAAACCCCGGGACTAGCAAATGAGCAGTTCTTC
.	TRBV28	TRBJ2-7	.	CASSMQGALSIEQYF	TGTGCCAGCAGTATGCAGGGTGCCCTCTCTATCGAGCAGTACTTC
few	TRBV11-2	TRBJ2-7	TRBD2	CASSPLLGLAHEQYF	TGTGCCAGCAGCCCACTCTTGGGACTAGCCCACGAGCAGTACTTC
.	TRBV7-2	TRBJ2-3	.	CASSFKGLGPDTQYF	TGTGCCAGCAGCTTCAAGGGGCTAGGCCCAGATACGCAGTATTTT
.	TRBV7-3	TRBJ2-1	TRBD2	CASSLSGVSDEQFF	TGTGCCAGCAGCCTTAGCGGGGTGAGCGATGAGCAGTTCTTC
.	TRBV29-1	TRBJ2-1	TRBD2	CSVEGGLAGTYNEQFF	TGCAGCGTTGAAGGGGGACTAGCGGGTACCTACAATGAGCAGTTCTTC
.	TRBV20-1	TRBJ1-5	TRBD1	CSAGTGGGGNQPQHF	TGCAGTGCAGGGACAGGGGGCGGCGGCAATCAGCCCCAGCATTTT
.	TRBV20-1	TRBJ1-2	.	CSAREVRSNYGYTF	TGCAGTGCTAGGGAGGTCAGGAGCAACTATGGCTACACCTTC
.	TRBV7-2	TRBJ2-1	TRBD2	CASSHPGGEQFF	TGTGCCAGCAGCCATCCGGGAGGTGAGCAGTTCTTC
.	TRBV18	TRBJ1-4	.	CASHQREQAGLFF	TGTGCCAGCCACCAAAGGGAACAGGCCGGACTGTTTTTT
.	TRBV3-1	TRBJ2-1	.	CASTDRLNEQFF	TGTGCCAGCACTGACAGGTTAAATGAGCAGTTCTTC